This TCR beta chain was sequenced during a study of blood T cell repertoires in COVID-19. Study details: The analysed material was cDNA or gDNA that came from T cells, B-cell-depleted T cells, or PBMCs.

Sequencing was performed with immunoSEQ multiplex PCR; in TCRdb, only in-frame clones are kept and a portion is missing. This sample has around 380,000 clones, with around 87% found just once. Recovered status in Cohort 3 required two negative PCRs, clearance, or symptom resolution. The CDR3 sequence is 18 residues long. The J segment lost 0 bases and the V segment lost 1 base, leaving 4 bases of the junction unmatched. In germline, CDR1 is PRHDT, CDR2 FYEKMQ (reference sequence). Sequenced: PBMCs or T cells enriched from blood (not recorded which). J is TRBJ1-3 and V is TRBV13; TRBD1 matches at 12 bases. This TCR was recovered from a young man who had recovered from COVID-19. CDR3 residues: CASSLEWDRGLSGNTIYF. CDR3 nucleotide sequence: TGTGCCAGCAGCTTAGAATGGGACAGGGGGCTCTCTGGAAACACCATATATTTT.